The sequence of this TCR beta chain was determined in a study of T cell responses to AZD1222 COVID-19 vaccine. Study-wide findings and caveats: Clonal diversity was possibly underestimated, and the donors were mostly white British, with more females. Vaccine-associated CD4 TCRs spanned spike, dominant at 160-218 and 743-854.

Looked up from germline, CDR1 is SGDLS and CDR2 is YYNGEE. The ends were cut back, 1 base at V and 5 bases at J, with 10 bases in the middle. The CDR3 sequence is 15 residues long. Profiled with immunoSEQ multiplex PCR; TCRdb holds only in-frame clones, not every one. Among 250,000 to 300,000 clones listed, around 93% were seen once. With regard to this clone: Its matching antigen is unknown.

The sample in question was peripheral blood, obtained 28 days after the second AZD1222 dose. The TCR sequence derives from an adult who received the AZD1222 COVID-19 vaccine. This chain connects TRBV9 to TRBJ1-6, with unresolved D. The DNA for the CDR3 is TGTGCCAGCAGCGTACGGGGATCCAATAATTCACCCCTCCACTTT. Its protein product is CASSVRGSNNSPLHF. The whole variable domain, filled in from reference TRBV9 and TRBJ1-6, reads DSGVTQTPKHLITATGQRVTLRCSPRSGDLSVYWYQQSLDQGLQFLIQYYNGEERAKGNILERFSAQQFPDLHSELNLSSLELGDSALYFCASSVRGSNNSPLHFGNGTRLTVT.